This record covers a single T cell receptor (beta chain). The sample is drawn from a study of PD-L1 blockade in urothelial cancer. Sequencing was performed with immunoSEQ multiplex PCR; in TCRdb, only in-frame clones are kept and a portion is missing. The top ten clones hold 11% of a sample with about 23,000 clones, around 91% of them seen once. Time point meaning: peripheral blood 6 weeks after treatment start. The patients had locally advanced or metastatic urothelial carcinoma. Germline V gene sequence: CDR1 MDHEN, CDR2 SYDVKM. Trimming took off 5 bases at V and 4 bases at J, with 12 bases between the two ends. CDR3 size: 13 residues.

This rearrangement joins TRBV28 to TRBJ2-7, with D possibly TRBD2 on 5 matching bases. The sample here was PBMCs, taken around atezolizumab (anti-PD-L1) treatment. This sequence was found in a woman in her sixties with urothelial cancer. CDR3 DNA sequence: TGTGCCAGCAGTCGCGGACTGGGGTACGAGCAGTACTTC. Translated: CASSRGLGYEQYF.